This TCR beta chain was recovered during a study of cytomegalovirus exposure and HLA in healthy donors. Germline V CDR1 and CDR2: SGHRS, YFSETQ. The CDR3 runs to 14 residues. Trimming took 3 bases from V and 4 from J; bases not matched to a gene: 3. Assay: immunoSEQ multiplex PCR; the TCRdb copy retains only in-frame clones and omits some. The sample shows 120,000 to 150,000 clones, about 91% of them seen only once. The clonotype was recovered from a man between 18 and 29 years old in good health and CMV-seropositive. The chain is built from TRBV5-1 and TRBJ1-4, with TRBD1 matching 7 bases. Sequenced sample: PBMCs. CDR3 in amino acids: CASSWGQSNEKLFF. CDR3 nucleotides: TGCGCCAGCAGCTGGGGACAGAGTAATGAAAAACTGTTTTTT.